Shown below are 17 T cell receptor beta chains from a single sample sequenced in a study of identical twins. TCRdb re-called the 5' RACE reads with MiXCR, one entry per CDR3 protein. Of 690,000 or so distinct CDR3 sequences listed, less than 10% are singletons. The same specimen was also included in a second study, on yellow fever vaccine responses in identical twins.

The sequencing input was PBMCs. Receptors were obtained from a woman under 30 in good health.

There are a few counts of this clonotype. This chain uses TRBV14 with TRBJ2-7; D gene ambiguous. V was cut by 3 bases and J by 7 bases, with 7 bases left in between. This CDR3 spans 11 amino acids. Germline V gene lookup returns CDR1 SGHDN and CDR2 FVKESK. The CDR3 reads CASSQGLEQYF. CDR3 nucleotide sequence: TGTGCCAGCAGCCAGGGTCTTGAGCAGTACTTC. Full variable domain (rest looked up from reference TRBV14 and TRBJ2-7): EAGVTQFPSHSVIEKGQTVTLRCDPISGHDNLYWYRRVMGKEIKFLLHFVKESKQDESGMPNNRFLAERTGGTYSTLKVQPAELEDSGVYFCASSQGLEQYFGPGTRLTVT.

This clonotype was seen only a few times. V is TRBV30 and J is TRBJ2-3; TRBD2 aligns across 7 bases. The CDR3 is 14 amino acids. CDR1 GTSNPN and CDR2 SVGIG come from the germline V gene (reference sequence). Losses at the gene ends were 5 bases for V and 0 bases for J; bases not matched to a gene: 5. The CDR3 region has the DNA TGTGCCTGGGCTAGCGGTACTAGCACAGATACGCAGTATTTT. It codes for CAWASGTSTDTQYF.

The rearrangement joins TRBV20-1 to TRBJ1-1; TRBD1 is a possible D gene (5 bases). The CDR3 runs to 14 residues. The germline gives CDR1 DFQATT, CDR2 SNEGSKA (reference sequence). The CDR3 reads CTRSQGRMNTEAFF. The CDR3 DNA follows: TGCACCCGATCGCAGGGTCGTATGAACACTGAAGCTTTCTTT.

This clonotype was seen many times. The J gene is TRBJ2-3, the V gene TRBV9, with TRBD2 matching over 8 bases. Germline V gene sequence: CDR1 SGDLS, CDR2 YYNGEE. The CDR3 covers 16 residues. Unmatched junction bases numbered 5, after V lost 0 bases and J lost 2 bases. The CDR3 region is CASSVEASGYTDTQYF. The CDR3 DNA reads TGTGCCAGCAGCGTAGAGGCTAGCGGGTACACAGATACGCAGTATTTT.

This clonotype was found a few times. The chain recombines TRBV6-5 with TRBJ2-1, with 8 bases that match TRBD2. Germline V gene data show CDR1 as MNHEY and CDR2 as SVGAGI. This CDR3 is built from 15 residues. J lost 2 bases, V lost 2 bases, and 2 bases had no gene match. Here the CDR3 DNA reads TGTGCCAGCAGTTACCCGGGAGGGGCCTACAATGAGCAGTTCTTC. Translated, it gives CASSYPGGAYNEQFF.

V is TRBV18 and J is TRBJ2-1; 13 bases match TRBD2. Germline values: CDR1 KGHSH, CDR2 LQKENI. Trimming cost V 3 bases and J 3 bases; bases outside gene matches: 8. There are 18 residues in the CDR3. The CDR3 bases are TGTGCCAGCTCACCCTGGACTAGCGGGAGCTCCGACTACAATGAGCAGTTCTTC. It codes for CASSPWTSGSSDYNEQFF.

This sequence joins TRBV5-1 and TRBJ2-5; D tentatively fits TRBD1 or TRBD2 (5 bases each). The CDR3 runs to 13 residues. The V gene lost 7 bases and the J gene lost 5 bases, with 15 bases spanning the gap. Germline CDR1 reads SGHRS; CDR2 reads YFSETQ. CDR3 coding DNA: TGCGCCAGCCAACCGGGACCAGGGGAGACCCAGTACTTC. Its translation is CASQPGPGETQYF.

The chain uses TRBV20-1 and TRBJ2-7; a possible D gene is TRBD1 (5 bases). V was clipped by 0 bases and J by 4 bases, with 10 bases between them. The CDR3 has 13 residues. Looked up from germline, CDR1 is DFQATT and CDR2 is SNEGSKA (reference sequence). CDR3 sequence: CSARDGAGYEQYF. The CDR3 DNA sequence: TGCAGTGCTAGAGACGGAGCAGGGTACGAGCAGTACTTC.

The chain employs TRBV9 and TRBJ1-6, with a possible D match to TRBD1 (6 bases). CDR3 length equals 15 residues. The germline CDR1 and CDR2 sequences are SGDLS and YYNGEE. The ends were cut back, 0 bases at V and 8 bases at J, with 12 bases in the middle. This chain's CDR3 is CASSVDPGDDSPLHF. CDR3 DNA: TGTGCCAGCAGCGTAGATCCAGGGGATGATTCACCCCTCCACTTT.

This clonotype was observed a handful of times. The J gene is TRBJ2-7, the V gene TRBV29-1, with 12 bases aligning to TRBD1. V trimming: 5 bases; J trimming: 5 bases; junction bases outside the gene matches: 7. Germline CDR1 SQVTM, CDR2 ANQGSEA. The length of the CDR3 is 14 residues. The CDR3 here is CSVHGTGGFDEQYF. CDR3 bases: TGCAGCGTTCACGGGACAGGGGGCTTCGACGAGCAGTACTTC.

The rearrangement joins TRBV7-8 to TRBJ1-4; D is perhaps TRBD1 (6 bases). The germline V and J ends were trimmed by 0 bases and 7 bases, with 9 bases remaining between them. The CDR3 is 14 residues long. Germline values: CDR1 SGHVS, CDR2 FQNEAQ. DNA of the CDR3: TGTGCCAGCAGCTTAGCCAGGGGAAGTGAAAAACTGTTTTTT. It is translated as CASSLARGSEKLFF.

This clonotype was counted between two and nine times. This chain joins TRBV27 and TRBJ2-3; 8 nucleotides align to TRBD1. This CDR3 spans 16 amino acids. Germline lookup yields CDR1 MNHEY and CDR2 SMNVEV (reference sequence). V shed 6 bases, J shed 3 bases, and the junction held 11 bases outside the gene matches. CDR3 amino acids: CASSPAGGDGTDTQYF. In DNA form, the CDR3 reads TGTGCCAGCAGCCCCGCAGGGGGCGATGGGACAGATACGCAGTATTTT.

The rearrangement uses TRBV7-8 and TRBJ2-1; 11 bases fit TRBD2. The germline V gene has CDR1 SGHVS and CDR2 FQNEAQ. This CDR3 has 16 residues. With 1 base clipped from V and 5 bases from J, the junction kept 4 bases outside the gene matches. The CDR3, as DNA: TGTGCCAGCAGCTTAGGGCCTAGCGGGGGGAACAATGAGCAGTTCTTC. Amino acids: CASSLGPSGGNNEQFF.

This clonotype has ten or more counts. The chain links TRBV3-1 to TRBJ2-7, with a possible D match to TRBD1 (5 bases). Germline V gives CDR1 LGHDT, CDR2 YNNKEL (reference sequence). Between the trimmed V and J ends, which lost 1 base and 2 bases, there was a span of 15 bases. The CDR3 has 16 residues. The CDR3 nucleotides read TGTGCCAGCAGCCAAGGAGGAAATTACAGGACCTACGAGCAGTACTTC. Translated: CASSQGGNYRTYEQYF.

This clonotype occurred a few times. This chain uses TRBV27 with TRBJ2-7; no clear D. Germline CDR1 and CDR2: MNHEY and SMNVEV (reference sequence). The V end lost 5 bases, the J end lost 7 bases, and 18 bases lay between the germline ends. CDR3 length: 14 residues. The CDR3 DNA follows: TGTGCCAGCAGTCCGATAGCCACCTTGGGGGAGCAGTACTTC. Its translation is CASSPIATLGEQYF.

The chain is built from TRBV25-1 and TRBJ2-2; D ambiguous. V shed 6 bases and J shed 1 base, with 15 bases lying between them. The length of the CDR3 is 16 residues. CDR1 MGHDK and CDR2 SYGVNS come from the germline V gene. The CDR3 bases are TGTGCCAGCAGAGCAGTGAATAATAGGAACACCGGGGAGCTGTTTTTT. Translated, it gives CASRAVNNRNTGELFF.

V usage is TRBV6-5 and J usage is TRBJ1-2, with D maybe TRBD1 (6 bases). Germline CDR1 and CDR2: MNHEY and SVGAGI. The CDR3 extends over 12 amino acids. The V end lost 7 bases, the J end lost 8 bases, and 14 bases lay between the germline ends. The DNA for the CDR3 is TGTGCCAGCACCGAGGGGGTCCGGGGCTACACCTTC. Translated, it gives CASTEGVRGYTF.